These T cell receptor beta chains were read from a single sample in a study of cytomegalovirus exposure and HLA in healthy donors. This table comes from immunoSEQ multiplex PCR, and its TCRdb copy is limited to in-frame clones, with some not included. The table records some 130,000 clones, over 75% of them present only once. The sequencing sample was made of PBMCs. The source is a middle-aged man in good health and CMV-seronegative. CDR3s include the opening cysteine and the closing phenylalanine or tryptophan. D genes are given only for firm matches. Not every row has a clone size; where given, it reads once, few, many or a size class.

CASSLASGQPNYGYTF	.	TRBV5-1	TRBJ1-2	.
CASSSGGLANNEQFF	few	TRBV6-5	TRBJ2-1	TRBD2
CASRPGTGSTDTQYF	.	TRBV5-4	TRBJ2-3	TRBD1
CASSEAHASEETQYF	.	TRBV2	TRBJ2-5	.
CASRLQGSSGNTIYF	few	TRBV10-2	TRBJ1-3	.
CASSLWSPGGPGGEQYF	.	TRBV11-2	TRBJ2-7	TRBD2
CAIPGQGGDQPQHF	.	TRBV28	TRBJ1-5	TRBD1
CASSDGTSGVNTGELFF	once	TRBV28	TRBJ2-2	TRBD2
CASSESGTGNYGYTF	.	TRBV4-1	TRBJ1-2	TRBD1
CAISERLAGGDTQYF	few	TRBV10-3	TRBJ2-3	TRBD2
CASSIAGGVGYGYTF	.	TRBV6-1	TRBJ1-2	TRBD1
CAIRAGQGPYTEAFF	.	TRBV10-3	TRBJ1-1	TRBD1
CASSLGTSGRALLSGELFF	.	TRBV5-1	TRBJ2-2	TRBD2
CASSLTGTGKETQYF	.	TRBV7-3	TRBJ2-5	TRBD1
CASSYSITGNQPQHF	.	TRBV6-5	TRBJ1-5	.
CASSILGADTQYF	.	TRBV19	TRBJ2-3	.
CASSVGRGTGDEQFF	.	TRBV9	TRBJ2-1	TRBD1
CASSSSAYSPEAFF	.	TRBV5-8	TRBJ1-1	.
CASSVGQGINYGYTF	once	TRBV7-9	TRBJ1-2	TRBD1
CASISGSLTDTQYF	.	TRBV28	TRBJ2-3	TRBD2
CAISESGGGVDGYTF	.	TRBV10-3	TRBJ1-2	TRBD1
CASSINRGLAGLVSTDTQYF	few	TRBV19	TRBJ2-3	TRBD2
CASSPPTGASSYEQYF	.	TRBV7-6	TRBJ2-7	.
CASSLAGSDEQYF	.	TRBV5-4	TRBJ2-7	.
CASSYSWTKNTGELFF	.	TRBV6-6	TRBJ2-2	.
CASSRSMYQETQYF	few	TRBV7-2	TRBJ2-5	.
CASSQVSGSFYEQYF	.	TRBV4-1	TRBJ2-7	TRBD2
CASSLPGTAQGEQYF	.	TRBV28	TRBJ2-3	TRBD1
CAWSGTGEKLFF	.	TRBV30	TRBJ1-4	TRBD1
CASRTSGSRDEQFF	.	TRBV19	TRBJ2-1	TRBD2
CATGSGANEKLFF	.	TRBV5-4	TRBJ1-4	.
CASSDLTGVFQGFF	.	TRBV2	TRBJ1-4	TRBD1
CSVAGASNQPQHF	few	TRBV29-1	TRBJ1-5	.
CAARGSYEQYF	.	TRBV28	TRBJ2-7	.
CATSTREGTYNEQFF	.	TRBV7-8	TRBJ2-1	TRBD2
CAISVGNQPQHF	.	TRBV10-3	TRBJ1-5	.
CSVVGAGGTGELFF	once	TRBV29-1	TRBJ2-2	TRBD2
CASIRDRVPANEKLFF	.	TRBV28	TRBJ1-4	TRBD1
CASSGTGTNEKLFF	.	TRBV9	TRBJ1-4	.
CANRRAGAYEQYF	few	TRBV6-4	.	TRBD2
CATSGQGATNEKLFF	.	TRBV2	TRBJ1-4	TRBD1
CASSVGGRGGGYTF	.	TRBV9	TRBJ1-2	.
CASSSGLAGVWEQYF	.	TRBV11-2	TRBJ2-7	TRBD2
CSVRGTGDQPQHF	few	TRBV29-1	TRBJ1-5	TRBD1
CASIGGSHWGYTF	.	TRBV28	TRBJ1-2	.
CASKRTGGTGELFF	.	TRBV6-5	TRBJ2-2	TRBD1
CASSPRQGTGEQFF	.	TRBV27	TRBJ2-1	TRBD1
CASSRLANYNEQFF	once	TRBV14	TRBJ2-1	.